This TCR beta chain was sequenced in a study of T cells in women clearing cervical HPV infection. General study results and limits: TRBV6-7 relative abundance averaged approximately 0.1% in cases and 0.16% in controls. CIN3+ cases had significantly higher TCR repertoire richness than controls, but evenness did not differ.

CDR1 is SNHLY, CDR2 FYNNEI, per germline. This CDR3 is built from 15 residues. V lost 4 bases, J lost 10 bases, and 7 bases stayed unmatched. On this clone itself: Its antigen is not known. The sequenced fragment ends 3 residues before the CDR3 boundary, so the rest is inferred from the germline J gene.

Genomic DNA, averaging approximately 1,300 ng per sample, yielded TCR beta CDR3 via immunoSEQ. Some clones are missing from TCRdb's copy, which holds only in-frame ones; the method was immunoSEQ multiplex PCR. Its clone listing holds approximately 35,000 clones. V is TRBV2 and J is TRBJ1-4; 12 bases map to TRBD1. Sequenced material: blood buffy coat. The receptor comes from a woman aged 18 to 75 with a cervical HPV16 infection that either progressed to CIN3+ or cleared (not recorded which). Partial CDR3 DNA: TGTGCCAGCAGTGCGACCGGGACAGGGGGCGGAAAA. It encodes CASSATGTGGGK. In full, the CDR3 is CASSATGTGGGKLFF.